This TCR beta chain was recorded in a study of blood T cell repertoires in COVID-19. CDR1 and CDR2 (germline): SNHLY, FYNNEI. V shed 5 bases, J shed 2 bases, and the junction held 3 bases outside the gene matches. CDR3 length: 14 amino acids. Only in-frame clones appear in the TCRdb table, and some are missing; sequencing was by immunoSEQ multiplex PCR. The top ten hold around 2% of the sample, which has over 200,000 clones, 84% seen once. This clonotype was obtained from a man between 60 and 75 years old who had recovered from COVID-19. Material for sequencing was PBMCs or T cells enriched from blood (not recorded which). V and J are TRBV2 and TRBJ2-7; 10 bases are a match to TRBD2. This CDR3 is CASSTTSGAYEQYF. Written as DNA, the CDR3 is TGTGCCAGCAGTACTACTAGCGGGGCCTACGAGCAGTACTTC.